The source of this TCR beta chain is a study of response to subunit inactivated influenza vaccine. TCRdb independently ran MiXCR on the RT-PCR reads; one entry per CDR3 protein. The data contain around 520,000 distinct CDR3 sequences, 10% to 15% of them singletons. The trim removed 4 bases at V and 1 base at J, leaving 5 bases unmatched. Germline V gene sequence: CDR1 SGHRS, CDR2 YFSETQ. The CDR3 runs 15 residues. V gene TRBV5-1 combines with J gene TRBJ2-4; 7 bases fit TRBD1. The source was PBMCs from blood, collected on the day of vaccination. The sequence was obtained from a man aged 45-60 years who received an inactivated influenza vaccine. The CDR3 DNA reads as TGCGCCAGCAGCCTACTACAGGGGGCCAAAAACATTCAGTACTTC. Translated: CASSLLQGAKNIQYF.